This T cell receptor beta chain was found in a study of CD8+CD57+ T cells in acquired aplastic anemia. About the study: The sorted CD4+ and CD8+ cells yielded an average roughly 3 ug of DNA. Overall study results and limits: No significant patient-versus-control difference appeared in CD8+ Simpson's diversity. Patients had around 30 CD8+ CDR3 sequences in common with controls (the shared set).

This clonotype was seen many times. The antigen is not known. The CDR3 is made up of 16 amino acids. V was clipped by 3 bases and J by 2 bases, with 16 bases between them. Germline lookup yields CDR1 SGDLS and CDR2 YYNGEE. Genomic DNA provided the template from which TCR beta VDJ and CDR3 profiles were obtained. A single record per CDR3 protein comes from TCRdb applying MiXCR to the reads. The sample includes 250,000 to 300,000 distinct CDR3 sequences, 45% to 65% of them seen just once. The source is a human donor with severe aplastic anemia or a healthy control (not recorded which). The gene calls are TRBV9 and TRBJ2-3; D is uncertain. Sequencing was done on a sample of sorted CD4+, CD8+, or CD8+CD57+ T cells (not recorded which) from PBMCs. CDR3 sequence (DNA): TGTGCCAGCAGCGGAACACCGGGCCATTCCACAGATACGCAGTATTTT. It specifies CASSGTPGHSTDTQYF.